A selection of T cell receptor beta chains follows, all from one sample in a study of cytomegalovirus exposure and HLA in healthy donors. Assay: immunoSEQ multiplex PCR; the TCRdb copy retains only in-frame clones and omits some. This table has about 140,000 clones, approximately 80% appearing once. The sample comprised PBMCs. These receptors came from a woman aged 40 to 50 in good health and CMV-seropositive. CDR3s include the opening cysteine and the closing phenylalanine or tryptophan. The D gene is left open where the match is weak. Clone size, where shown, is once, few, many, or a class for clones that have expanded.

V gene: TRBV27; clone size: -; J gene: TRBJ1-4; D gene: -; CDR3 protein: CASSRTGGGYEKLFF; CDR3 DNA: TGTGCCAGCAGTCGAACGGGCGGAGGATACGAAAAACTGTTTTTT
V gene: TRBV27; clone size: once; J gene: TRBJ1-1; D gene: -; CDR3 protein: CASSLSAGEGNTEAFF; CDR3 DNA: TGTGCCAGCAGTTTATCGGCAGGGGAGGGTAACACTGAAGCTTTCTTT
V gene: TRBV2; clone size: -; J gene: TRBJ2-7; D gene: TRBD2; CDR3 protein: CASRAQAGGPRQYF; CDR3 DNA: TGTGCCAGCAGGGCCCAGGCGGGAGGGCCTCGGCAGTACTTC
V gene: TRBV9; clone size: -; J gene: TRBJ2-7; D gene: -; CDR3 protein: CASSARDSPYEQYF; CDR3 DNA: TGTGCCAGCAGCGCACGGGACTCCCCTTACGAGCAGTACTTC
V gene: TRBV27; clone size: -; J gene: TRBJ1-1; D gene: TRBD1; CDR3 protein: CARPQGQGFLDTEAFF; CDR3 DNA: TGTGCCAGGCCTCAGGGACAGGGGTTTCTTGACACTGAAGCTTTCTTT
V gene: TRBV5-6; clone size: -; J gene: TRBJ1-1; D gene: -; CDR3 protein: CASSLGGQGGTEAFF; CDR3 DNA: TGTGCCAGCAGCTTGGGGGGACAAGGGGGCACTGAAGCTTTCTTT
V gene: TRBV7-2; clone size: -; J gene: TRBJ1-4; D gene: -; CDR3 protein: CASSSTGTKLFF; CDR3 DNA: TGTGCCAGCAGCTCAACCGGGACTAAACTGTTTTTT
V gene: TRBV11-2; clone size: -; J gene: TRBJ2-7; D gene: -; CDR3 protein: CASALGTTFLYEQYF; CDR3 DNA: TGTGCCAGCGCCCTCGGGACAACTTTCCTCTACGAGCAGTACTTC
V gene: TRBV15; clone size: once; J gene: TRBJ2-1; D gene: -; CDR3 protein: CATSRDRGDEQFF; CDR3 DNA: TGTGCCACCAGCAGAGATCGGGGTGATGAGCAGTTCTTC
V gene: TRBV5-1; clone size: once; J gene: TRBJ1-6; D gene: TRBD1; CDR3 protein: CASSGGQGYNSPLHF; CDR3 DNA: TGCGCCAGCAGCGGAGGACAGGGTTATAATTCACCCCTCCACTTT
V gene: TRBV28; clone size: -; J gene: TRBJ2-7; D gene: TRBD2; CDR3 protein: CASRDSGRALLEQYF; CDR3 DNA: TGTGCCAGCAGGGATAGCGGGAGGGCACTGTTGGAGCAGTACTTC
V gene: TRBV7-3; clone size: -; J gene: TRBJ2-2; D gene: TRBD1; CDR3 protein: CASSSTGANTGELFF; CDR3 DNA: TGTGCCAGCAGCTCGACAGGGGCTAACACCGGGGAGCTGTTTTTT